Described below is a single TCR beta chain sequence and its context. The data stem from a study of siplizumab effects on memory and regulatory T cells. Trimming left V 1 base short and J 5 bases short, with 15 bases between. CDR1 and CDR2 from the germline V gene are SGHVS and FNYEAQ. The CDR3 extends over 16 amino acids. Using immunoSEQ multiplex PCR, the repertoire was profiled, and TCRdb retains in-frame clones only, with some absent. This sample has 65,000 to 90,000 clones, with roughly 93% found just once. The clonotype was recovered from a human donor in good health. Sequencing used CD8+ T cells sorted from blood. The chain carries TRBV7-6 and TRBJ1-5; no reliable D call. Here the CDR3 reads CASSLGPAEQHQPQHF. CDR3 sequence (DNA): TGTGCCAGCAGCTTAGGGCCGGCGGAACAGCATCAGCCCCAGCATTTT.